This T cell receptor (beta chain) was retrieved from a study of OX40 agonist ivuxolimab in advanced cancers. About the study: Subjects had a mean age of around 60 years, with a range of 23 to 79; more than 70% were male.

Method: immunoSEQ multiplex PCR; TCRdb's copy keeps in-frame clones and lacks some. The sample carries about 56,000 clones, roughly nine tenths recorded once. The receptor comes from an adult with an advanced solid tumor such as melanoma, head and neck, liver or kidney cancer. This specimen was CD4+ or CD8+ T cells sorted from blood, taken in a trial of the OX40 agonist ivuxolimab.

The CDR3 coding sequence is TGTGCCAGCAGTGAAAGGCACCGGAACACTGAAGCTTTCTTT. It codes for CASSERHRNTEAFF. The chain employs TRBV6-1 and TRBJ1-1; D not resolved. This CDR3 spans 14 amino acids. Germline V gene lookup returns CDR1 MNHNS and CDR2 SASEGT. The V end lost 2 bases, the J end lost 1 base, and 8 bases lay between the germline ends.